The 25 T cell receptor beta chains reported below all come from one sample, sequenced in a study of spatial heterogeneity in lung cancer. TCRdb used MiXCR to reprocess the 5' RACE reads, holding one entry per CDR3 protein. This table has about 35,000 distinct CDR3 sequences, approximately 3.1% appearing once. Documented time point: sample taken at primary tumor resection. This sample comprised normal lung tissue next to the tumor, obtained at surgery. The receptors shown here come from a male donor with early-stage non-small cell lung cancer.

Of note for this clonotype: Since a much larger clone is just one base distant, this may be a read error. This chain's CDR3 is CACSPSWKAGELFF. The CDR3 nucleotides are TGTGCCTGCAGTCCTTCCTGGAAGGCCGGGGAGCTGTTTTTT. The V gene is TRBV6-1, the J gene TRBJ2-2; D remains unclear. Germline CDR1 and CDR2: MNHNS and SASEGT. The CDR3 is 14 residues long.

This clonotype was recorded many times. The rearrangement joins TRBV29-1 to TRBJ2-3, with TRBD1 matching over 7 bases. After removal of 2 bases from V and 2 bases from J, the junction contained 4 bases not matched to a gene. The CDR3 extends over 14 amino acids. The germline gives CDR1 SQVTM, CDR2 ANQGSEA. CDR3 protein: CSVESDRATDTQYF. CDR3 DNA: TGCAGCGTTGAATCCGACAGGGCCACAGATACGCAGTATTTT.

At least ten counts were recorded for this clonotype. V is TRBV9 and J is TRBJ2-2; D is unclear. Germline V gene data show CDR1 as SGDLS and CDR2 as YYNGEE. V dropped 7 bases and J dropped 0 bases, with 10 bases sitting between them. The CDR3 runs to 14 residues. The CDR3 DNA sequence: TGTGCCAGCCAAAGAAATTCGAACACCGGGGAGCTGTTTTTT. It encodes CASQRNSNTGELFF.

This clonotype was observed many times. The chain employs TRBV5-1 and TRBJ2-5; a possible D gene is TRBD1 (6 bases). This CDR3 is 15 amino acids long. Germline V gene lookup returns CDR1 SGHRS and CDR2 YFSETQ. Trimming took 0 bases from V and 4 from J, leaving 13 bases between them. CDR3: CASSLAGDPRETQYF. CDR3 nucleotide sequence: TGCGCCAGCAGCTTGGCAGGGGACCCTCGAGAGACCCAGTACTTC.

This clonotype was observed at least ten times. The CDR3 nucleotides read TGTGCCAGCAGCTCAAGACTAGCGGGCACCTACGAGCAGTACTTC. It translates to CASSSRLAGTYEQYF. This rearrangement joins TRBV7-6 to TRBJ2-7, with 10 bases fitting TRBD2. Germline lookup yields CDR1 SGHVS and CDR2 FNYEAQ. The CDR3 extends over 15 amino acids. The J segment lost 2 bases and the V segment lost 4 bases, leaving 5 bases of the junction unmatched.

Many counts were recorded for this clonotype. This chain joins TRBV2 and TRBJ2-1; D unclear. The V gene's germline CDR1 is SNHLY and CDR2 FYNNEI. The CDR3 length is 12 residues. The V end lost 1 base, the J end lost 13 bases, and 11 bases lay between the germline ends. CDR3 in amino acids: CASSEGRTGQFF. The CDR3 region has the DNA TGTGCCAGCAGTGAAGGCCGGACCGGACAGTTCTTC.

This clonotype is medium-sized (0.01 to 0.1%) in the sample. The chain's CDR3 is CASSLDYTDTQYF. In DNA form, the CDR3 reads TGTGCCAGCAGTCTCGACTACACAGATACGCAGTATTTT. V usage is TRBV2 and J usage is TRBJ2-3, with D perhaps TRBD2 (5 bases). The V gene's germline CDR1 is SNHLY and CDR2 FYNNEI. The CDR3 is made up of 13 amino acids. V gave up 5 bases and J gave up 2 bases, with 8 bases separating them.

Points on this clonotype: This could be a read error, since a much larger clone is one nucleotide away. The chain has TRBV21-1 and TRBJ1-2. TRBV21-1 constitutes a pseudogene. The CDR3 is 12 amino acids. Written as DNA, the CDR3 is TGTACCAGCAGCCGGCAGGATGATGGCTACACCTTC. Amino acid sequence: CTSSRQDDGYTF.

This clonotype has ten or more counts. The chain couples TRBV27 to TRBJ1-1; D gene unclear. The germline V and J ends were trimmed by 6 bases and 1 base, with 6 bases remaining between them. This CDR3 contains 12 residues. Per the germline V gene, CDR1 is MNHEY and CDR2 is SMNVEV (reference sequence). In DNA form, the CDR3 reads TGTGCCAGCAGCGAGGGGAACACTGAAGCTTTCTTT. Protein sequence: CASSEGNTEAFF.

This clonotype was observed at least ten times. The CDR3 region is CASSPPERSYGYTF. The CDR3 region has the DNA TGTGCCAGCAGTCCACCGGAACGGTCCTATGGCTACACCTTC. The chain uses TRBV7-9 and TRBJ1-2; D is undetermined. The germline V gene encodes CDR1 SEHNR and CDR2 FQNEAQ (reference sequence). This CDR3 comprises 14 residues. Trimming left V 6 bases short and J 4 bases short, with 15 bases between. Based on the CDR3 plus reference TRBV7-9 and TRBJ1-2, the full variable domain is DTGVSQNPRHKITKRGQNVTFRCDPISEHNRLYWYRQTLGQGPEFLTYFQNEAQLEKSRLLSDRFSAERPKGSFSTLEIQRTEQGDSAMYLCASSPPERSYGYTFGSGTRLTVV.

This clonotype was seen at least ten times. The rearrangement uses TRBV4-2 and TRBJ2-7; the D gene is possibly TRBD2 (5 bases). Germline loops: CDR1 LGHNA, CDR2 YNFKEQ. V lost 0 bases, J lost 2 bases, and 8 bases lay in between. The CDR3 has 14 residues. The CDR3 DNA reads TGTGCCAGCAGCCAAGATGAGGGTCCCTACGAGCAGTACTTC. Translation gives CASSQDEGPYEQYF.

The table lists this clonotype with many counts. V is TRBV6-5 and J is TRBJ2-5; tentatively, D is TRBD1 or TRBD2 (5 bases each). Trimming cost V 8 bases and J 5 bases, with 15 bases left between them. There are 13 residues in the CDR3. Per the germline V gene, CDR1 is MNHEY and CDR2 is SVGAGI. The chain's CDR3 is CASRVGVRETQYF. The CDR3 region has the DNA TGTGCCAGCCGTGTGGGGGTTAGGGAGACCCAGTACTTC.

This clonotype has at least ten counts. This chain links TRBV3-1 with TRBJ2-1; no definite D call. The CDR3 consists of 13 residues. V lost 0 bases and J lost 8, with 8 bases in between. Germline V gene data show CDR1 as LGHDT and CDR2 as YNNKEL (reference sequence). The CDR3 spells CASSQDGGDEQFF. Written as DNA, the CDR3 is TGTGCCAGCAGCCAAGATGGCGGCGATGAGCAGTTCTTC.

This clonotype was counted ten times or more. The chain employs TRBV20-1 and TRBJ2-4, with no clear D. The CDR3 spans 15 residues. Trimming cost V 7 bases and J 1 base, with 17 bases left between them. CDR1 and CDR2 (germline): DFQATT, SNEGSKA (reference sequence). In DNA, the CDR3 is TGCAGTGTTCCCCAACCGGGCGGTGCCAAAAACATTCAGTACTTC. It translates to CSVPQPGGAKNIQYF.

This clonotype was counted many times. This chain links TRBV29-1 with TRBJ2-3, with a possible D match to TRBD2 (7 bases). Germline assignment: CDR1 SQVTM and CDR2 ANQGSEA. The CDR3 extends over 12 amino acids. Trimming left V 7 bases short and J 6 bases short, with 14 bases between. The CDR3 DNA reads TGCAGCGAGGGCGGGGGCTCGGATACGCAGTATTTT. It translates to CSEGGGSDTQYF.

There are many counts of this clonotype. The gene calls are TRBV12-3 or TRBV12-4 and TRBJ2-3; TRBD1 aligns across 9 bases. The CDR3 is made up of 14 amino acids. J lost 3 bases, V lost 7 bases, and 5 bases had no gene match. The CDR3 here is CASTQTGGTDTQYF. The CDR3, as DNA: TGTGCCAGCACCCAGACAGGGGGTACAGATACGCAGTATTTT.

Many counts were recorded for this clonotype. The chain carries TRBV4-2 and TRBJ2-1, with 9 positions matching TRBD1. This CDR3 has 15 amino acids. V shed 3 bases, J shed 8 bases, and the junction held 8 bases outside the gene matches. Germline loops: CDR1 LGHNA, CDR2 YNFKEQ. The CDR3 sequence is CASSHWGQGADEQFF. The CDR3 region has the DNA TGTGCCAGCAGCCACTGGGGACAGGGTGCGGATGAGCAGTTCTTC.

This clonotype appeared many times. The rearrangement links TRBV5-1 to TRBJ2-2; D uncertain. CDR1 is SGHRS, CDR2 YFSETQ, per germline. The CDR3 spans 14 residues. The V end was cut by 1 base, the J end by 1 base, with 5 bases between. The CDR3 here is CASSLNKNTGELFF. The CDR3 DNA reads TGCGCCAGCAGCTTGAACAAGAACACCGGGGAGCTGTTTTTT. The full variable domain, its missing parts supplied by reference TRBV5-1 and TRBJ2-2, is KAGVTQTPRYLIKTRGQQVTLSCSPISGHRSVSWYQQTPGQGLQFLFEYFSETQRNKGNFPGRFSGRQFSNSRSEMNVSTLELGDSALYLCASSLNKNTGELFFGEGSRLTVL.

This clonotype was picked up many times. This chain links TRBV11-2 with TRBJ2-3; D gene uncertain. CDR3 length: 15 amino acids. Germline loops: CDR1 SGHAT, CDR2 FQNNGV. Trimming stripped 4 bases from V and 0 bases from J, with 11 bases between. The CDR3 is CASSYLEKSTDTQYF. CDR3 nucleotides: TGTGCCAGCAGCTATTTAGAGAAGAGCACAGATACGCAGTATTTT.

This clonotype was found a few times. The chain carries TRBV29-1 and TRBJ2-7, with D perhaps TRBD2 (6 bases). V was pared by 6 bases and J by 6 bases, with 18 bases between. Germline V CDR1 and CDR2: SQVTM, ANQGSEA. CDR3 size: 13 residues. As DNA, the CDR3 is TGCAGCGTAGGCTGGCAAACCGGGGGCGAGCAGTACTTC. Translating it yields CSVGWQTGGEQYF.

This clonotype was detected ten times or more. The CDR3 region is CASSQGGASNTGELFF. For the CDR3, the DNA is TGTGCCAGCAGCCAGGGTGGGGCCTCGAACACCGGGGAGCTGTTTTTT. The chain carries TRBV7-6 and TRBJ2-2; tentatively, D is TRBD1 (5 bases). There are 16 residues in the CDR3. Trimming removed 5 bases at V and 0 bases at J, with 13 bases between. The germline V gene has CDR1 SGHVS and CDR2 FNYEAQ. Together with reference TRBV7-6 and TRBJ2-2, the CDR3 gives the full variable domain: GAGVSQSPRYKVTKRGQDVALRCDPISGHVSLYWYRQALGQGPEFLTYFNYEAQQDKSGLPNDRFSAERPEGSISTLTIQRTEQRDSAMYRCASSQGGASNTGELFFGEGSRLTVL.

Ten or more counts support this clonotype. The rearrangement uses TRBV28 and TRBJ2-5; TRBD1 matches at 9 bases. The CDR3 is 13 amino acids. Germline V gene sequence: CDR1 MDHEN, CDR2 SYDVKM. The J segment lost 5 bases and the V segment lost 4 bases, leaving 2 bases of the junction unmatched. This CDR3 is CASSSGQGETQYF. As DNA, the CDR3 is TGTGCCAGCAGTTCGGGACAGGGTGAGACCCAGTACTTC.

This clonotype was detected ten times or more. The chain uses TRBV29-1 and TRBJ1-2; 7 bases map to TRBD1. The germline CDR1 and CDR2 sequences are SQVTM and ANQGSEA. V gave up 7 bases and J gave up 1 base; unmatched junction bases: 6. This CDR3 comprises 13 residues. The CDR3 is CSASRDSNYGYTF. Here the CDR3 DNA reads TGCAGCGCTTCCCGGGACAGTAACTATGGCTACACCTTC.

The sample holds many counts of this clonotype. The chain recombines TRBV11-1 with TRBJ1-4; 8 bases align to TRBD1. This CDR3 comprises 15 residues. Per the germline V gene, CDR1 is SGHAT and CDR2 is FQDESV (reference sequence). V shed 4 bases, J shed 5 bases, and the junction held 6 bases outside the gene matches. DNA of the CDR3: TGTGCCAGCAGCTCGGTGACAGGGGAGAATGAAAAACTGTTTTTT. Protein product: CASSSVTGENEKLFF.

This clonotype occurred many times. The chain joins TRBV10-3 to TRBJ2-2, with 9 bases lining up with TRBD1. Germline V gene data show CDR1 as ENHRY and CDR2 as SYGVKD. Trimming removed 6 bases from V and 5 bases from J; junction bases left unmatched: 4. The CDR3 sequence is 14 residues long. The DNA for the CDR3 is TGTGCCATCAGGGATGGACAGGGGACCGGGGAGCTGTTTTTT. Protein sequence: CAIRDGQGTGELFF.